This T cell receptor beta chain comes out of a study of OX40 agonist ivuxolimab in advanced cancers. On the study more broadly: Ivuxolimab, an agonist antibody against OX40 (CD134), was given to patients. Among those enrolled, mean age was roughly 62 years (range roughly 23 to 90) and approximately 83% were male.

Here immunoSEQ multiplex PCR was the method, and the copy in TCRdb shows in-frame clones only, minus some. The sample holds roughly 48,000 clones, about 85% seen once. V gave up 5 bases and J gave up 3 bases, with 13 bases separating them. Germline assignment: CDR1 MDHEN and CDR2 SYDVKM. The CDR3 loop spans 15 amino acids. Systemic immunosuppression or autoimmune disease history was grounds to exclude patients. Collection of blood occurred at baseline, at cycle 4 day 1, and at cycle 7 day 1. V is TRBV28 and J is TRBJ1-4; tentative D call: TRBD1 (5 bases). Sequenced here: CD4+ or CD8+ T cells sorted from blood, sampled in a trial of the OX40 agonist ivuxolimab. The TCR was taken from an adult with an advanced solid tumor such as melanoma, head and neck, liver or kidney cancer. Here the CDR3 DNA reads TGTGCCAGCAGTCCCCGGGGCGAGGCTAATGAAAAACTGTTTTTT. This gives the protein CASSPRGEANEKLFF.